Reported below is one TCR beta chain. The sample belongs to a study of cytomegalovirus exposure and HLA in healthy donors. V was clipped by 4 bases and J by 8 bases, with 17 bases between them. CDR3 size: 15 residues. Germline CDR1 MGHRA, CDR2 YSYEKL. Researchers ran the PCR with 60 Vbeta and 13 Jbeta primers. The assay was immunoSEQ multiplex PCR, and TCRdb's table has in-frame clones only and misses some. The sample has about 170,000 clones, approximately 85% seen once; the top ten hold around 4.9%. The sequence was obtained from a girl aged 5 to 17 in good health and CMV-seropositive. Sequenced input: PBMCs. This chain joins TRBV4-1 and TRBJ1-4; D is perhaps TRBD1 (6 bases). The CDR3 here is CASSPSYRAGEKLFF. The CDR3 nucleotides read TGCGCCAGCAGCCCCTCGTACAGGGCAGGGGAAAAACTGTTTTTT.